The sample holds a few counts of the clone carrying this T cell receptor (beta chain). The antigen remains undetermined. Clones were read by immunoSEQ multiplex PCR, and TCRdb kept only the in-frame ones, dropping some. This sample has 70,000 to 95,000 clones, with approximately 82% found just once. The CDR3 sequence is 14 residues long. CDR1 is SGHRS and CDR2 is YFSETQ in the germline V gene. V was pared by 3 bases and J by 4 bases, with 7 bases of the junction left unmatched. This entry is derived from a study of OX40 agonist ivuxolimab in advanced cancers. Broader study findings: Normalized expansion of T-cell clones was also low for some nonresponders. CD4+ and CD8+ T cells in blood underwent clonal expansion by week 6 at 0.1 to 3.0 mg/kg.

The source material was CD4+ or CD8+ T cells sorted from blood, sampled in a trial of the OX40 agonist ivuxolimab. The rearrangement uses TRBV5-1 and TRBJ2-7; TRBD1 matches 7 bases. The TCR originated in an adult with an advanced solid tumor such as melanoma, head and neck, liver or kidney cancer. CDR3 DNA sequence: TGCGCCAGCAGCTCCTACAGGGGATTATACGAGCAGTACTTC. Protein sequence: CASSSYRGLYEQYF.